This T cell receptor beta chain was documented in a study of blood T cell repertoires in COVID-19. V was pared by 3 bases and J by 0 bases, with 8 bases of the junction left unmatched. In germline, CDR1 is LNHDA, CDR2 SQIVND (reference sequence). The CDR3 loop spans 17 amino acids. Only in-frame clones appear in the TCRdb table, and some are missing; sequencing was by immunoSEQ multiplex PCR. In the table there are a few hundred thousand clones, roughly nine tenths of which are singletons. Sequenced material: PBMCs or T cells enriched from blood (not recorded which). This chain joins TRBV19 and TRBJ2-1, with 7 bases that match TRBD2. This receptor was identified in a woman aged 25 to 39 who had recovered from COVID-19. CDR3 region: CASSIRLAADSYNEQFF. DNA for the CDR3: TGTGCCAGTAGTATTAGGCTAGCGGCCGACTCCTACAATGAGCAGTTCTTC. Full variable domain (missing parts from reference TRBV19 and TRBJ2-1): DGGITQSPKYLFRKEGQNVTLSCEQNLNHDAMYWYRQDPGQGLRLIYYSQIVNDFQKGDIAEGYSVSREKKESFPLTVTSAQKNPTAFYLCASSIRLAADSYNEQFFGPGTRLTVL.